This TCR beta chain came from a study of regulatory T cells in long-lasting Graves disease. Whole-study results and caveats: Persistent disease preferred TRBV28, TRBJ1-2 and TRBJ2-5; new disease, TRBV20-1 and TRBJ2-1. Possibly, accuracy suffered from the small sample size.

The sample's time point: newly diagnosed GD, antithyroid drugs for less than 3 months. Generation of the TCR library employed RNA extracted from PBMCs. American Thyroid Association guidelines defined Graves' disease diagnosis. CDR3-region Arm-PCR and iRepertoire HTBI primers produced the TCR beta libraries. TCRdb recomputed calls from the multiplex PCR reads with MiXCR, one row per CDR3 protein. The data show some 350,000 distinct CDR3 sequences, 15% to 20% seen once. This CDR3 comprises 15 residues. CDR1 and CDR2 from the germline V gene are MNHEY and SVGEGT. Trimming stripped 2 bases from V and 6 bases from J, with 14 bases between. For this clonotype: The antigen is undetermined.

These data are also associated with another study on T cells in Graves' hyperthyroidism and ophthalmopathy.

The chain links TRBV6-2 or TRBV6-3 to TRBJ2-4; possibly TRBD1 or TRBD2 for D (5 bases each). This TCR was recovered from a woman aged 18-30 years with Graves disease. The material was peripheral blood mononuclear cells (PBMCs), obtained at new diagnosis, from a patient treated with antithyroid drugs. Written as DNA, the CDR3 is TGTGCCAGCAGTTACCTACAGGAGAGGGGAAACATTCAGTACTTC. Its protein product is CASSYLQERGNIQYF.